Each of the 21 T cell receptor beta chains below was sequenced from the same sample in a study of prognosis after radiotherapy for stage I lung cancer. Two-round multiplex PCR amplified TCR beta CDR3 from genomic DNA. Specific primers for each TRBV and TRBJ gene were what first-round PCR used. TCRdb used MiXCR to reprocess the multiplex PCR reads, holding one entry per CDR3 protein. The repertoire holds about 22,000 distinct CDR3 sequences, with about 40% as singletons. The source material was PBMCs, sampled before or after stereotactic body radiation therapy (not recorded which). The receptors derive from a donor of 50 years or more with non-small cell lung cancer.

The chain couples TRBV28 to TRBJ2-1; TRBD2 matches 7 bases. CDR1 and CDR2 (germline): MDHEN, SYDVKM. V shed 9 bases and J 4 bases; nucleotides not matched to a gene: 9. This CDR3 is built from 14 residues. The CDR3 reads CASGGGGVYNEQFF. The DNA of the CDR3 is TGTGCCAGTGGTGGGGGGGGGGTATACAATGAGCAGTTCTTC.

This clonotype has ten or more counts. The V and J genes are TRBV14 and TRBJ1-2, with D hard to call. Germline-derived CDR1 and CDR2 are SGHDN and FVKESK. The CDR3 loop spans 12 amino acids. V lost 4 bases, J lost 8 bases, and 11 bases lay in between. The DNA for the CDR3 is TGTGCCAGCAGCCGCTACCGGAGGGGCTACACCTTC. It yields the protein CASSRYRRGYTF.

Details on this clonotype: Because it lacks the conserved phenylalanine or tryptophan at the end, this CDR3 is likely a read error. The genes are TRBV12-3 or TRBV12-4 and TRBJ1-2; 7 positions agree with TRBD1. CDR3 length equals 12 residues. Trimming took 7 bases from V and 9 from J; bases not matched to a gene: 8. CDR3 coding DNA: TGTGCCAGCACTCAAACAGGGGATTGCTACACCTCC. This translates into CASTQTGDCYTS.

This clonotype appeared a few times. The rearrangement joins TRBV7-9 to TRBJ2-5; maybe TRBD1 (5 bases). This CDR3 contains 15 residues. V lost 5 bases, J lost 5 bases, and 18 bases lay in between. Germline CDR1 reads SEHNR; CDR2 reads FQNEAQ (reference sequence). CDR3 region: CASSPPQGLEETQYF. The DNA of the CDR3 is TGTGCCAGCAGCCCCCCGCAGGGCCTAGAGGAGACCCAGTACTTC.

At least ten counts were recorded for this clonotype. CDR3 nucleotide sequence: TGTGCCAGCCTAGGGAGTGGGGAGACCCAGTACTTC. This sequence encodes CASLGSGETQYF. This rearrangement joins TRBV11-2 to TRBJ2-5, with D possibly being TRBD2 (5 bases). In germline, CDR1 is SGHAT, CDR2 FQNNGV. V lost 8 bases to trimming and J lost 5 bases, with 12 bases between them. The CDR3 runs to 12 residues. Full variable domain (outside the CDR3, taken from reference TRBV11-2 and TRBJ2-5): EAGVAQSPRYKIIEKRQSVAFWCNPISGHATLYWYQQILGQGPKLLIQFQNNGVVDDSQLPKDRFSAERLKGVDSTLKIQPAKLEDSAVYLCASLGSGETQYFGPGTRLLVL.

This clonotype has a count of ten or more. V gene TRBV6-5 combines with J gene TRBJ2-1; D is unclear. CDR1 and CDR2 from the germline V gene are MNHEY and SVGAGI. Trimming stripped 4 bases from V and 0 bases from J, with 16 bases between. This CDR3 is built from 17 residues. CDR3 nucleotide sequence: TGTGCCAGCAGTTGGCCCCCACGAGTCAGCTCCTACAATGAGCAGTTCTTC. Amino acids: CASSWPPRVSSYNEQFF.

This clonotype was detected many times. This sequence joins TRBV18 and TRBJ2-3; no definite D call. The CDR3 consists of 14 residues. Germline CDR1 reads KGHSH; CDR2 reads LQKENI. V dropped 3 bases and J dropped 4 bases, with 11 bases sitting between them. For the CDR3, the DNA is TGTGCCAGCTCACCGATACAAGAGCCAGATACGCAGTATTTT. Amino acid sequence: CASSPIQEPDTQYF.

The rearrangement links TRBV12-3 or TRBV12-4 to TRBJ2-7, with 10 bases lining up with TRBD2. CDR3 length equals 17 residues. The J segment lost 2 bases and the V segment lost 3 bases, leaving 10 bases of the junction unmatched. The CDR3 DNA reads TGTGCCAGCAGTTTGTTAAGGATAAGCGGGAGGGCCTACGAGCAGTACTTC. Protein product: CASSLLRISGRAYEQYF.

The sample holds many counts of this clonotype. V and J are TRBV20-1 and TRBJ2-5; 8 bases map to TRBD2. This CDR3 spans 13 amino acids. Germline loops: CDR1 DFQATT, CDR2 SNEGSKA (reference sequence). The J segment lost 2 bases and the V segment lost 1 base, leaving 0 bases of the junction unmatched. DNA for the CDR3: TGCAGTGCTAGAGCTAGCGGGCAAGAGACCCAGTACTTC. Translated, it gives CSARASGQETQYF.

This clonotype appeared a few times. Possible read error: a much larger clone is one base away. V and J are TRBV28 and TRBJ2-7, with a weak D call TRBD1 (6 bases). The CDR3 covers 16 residues. CDR1 and CDR2 from the germline V gene are MDHEN and SYDVKM. The CDR3 is CASSQNRVRGSYDQYF. The CDR3 DNA is TGTGCCAGCAGCCAAAACAGGGTTAGGGGCTCCTACGATCAGTACTTC.

This clonotype has ten or more counts. The chain joins TRBV6-5 to TRBJ1-5; D is unclear. The germline V gene encodes CDR1 MNHEY and CDR2 SVGAGI. This CDR3 contains 15 residues. V dropped 0 bases and J dropped 5 bases, with 11 bases sitting between them. The CDR3 loop reads CASSYSFPLDQPQHF. CDR3 DNA sequence: TGTGCCAGCAGTTACTCGTTTCCCCTTGATCAGCCCCAGCATTTT.

About this clonotype: The junction departs from germline at one end; a sequencing error may be responsible. J is TRBJ1-2 and V is TRBV6-8, with 10 bases lining up with TRBD1. Germline V CDR1 and CDR2: MNHGY, SAAAGT. CDR3 size: 18 residues. This CDR3 is CATRKGDRGHFSNYCYTF. For the CDR3, the DNA is TGTGCCACCAGGAAGGGAGACAGGGGGCATTTTTCAAACTATTGCTACACCTTC.

This clonotype has just one count. This may arise from a read error, as a much more abundant clone is one base away. The chain has TRBV14 and TRBJ2-1, with 9 bases matching TRBD2. The V segment lost 1 base and the J segment 0 bases; nucleotides outside the gene matches: 10. This CDR3 contains 19 residues. From germline, CDR1 is SGHDN and CDR2 FVKESK. The CDR3 loop reads CASSQVWEDSGSSYNEQFF. The DNA of the CDR3 is TGTGCCAGCAGCCAAGTTTGGGAGGATAGCGGGAGCTCCTACAATGAGCAGTTCTTC.

V is TRBV5-1 and J is TRBJ2-5; D is perhaps TRBD1 (5 bases). This CDR3 has 13 amino acids. V lost 4 bases and J lost 11, with 18 bases in between. Germline lookup yields CDR1 SGHRS and CDR2 YFSETQ. CDR3 in amino acids: CASSTPRADTQYF. CDR3 bases: TGCGCCAGCAGCACCCCTAGGGCGGACACTCAGTACTTC.

Concerning this clonotype: One end of the junction varies from germline; a read error may be responsible. This chain joins TRBV12-3 or TRBV12-4 and TRBJ2-3; no clear D gene. This CDR3 has 15 residues. The CDR3 DNA reads as TGTTCCAGCAGCCGAAACTCCAACGTGGGAGATACGCAGTATTTT. It is translated as CSSSRNSNVGDTQYF.

Points on this clonotype: This is likely an artifact of a read error, given a far larger clone one base away. The rearrangement joins TRBV6-4 to TRBJ2-1; 7 positions match TRBD1. The CDR3 is 16 residues long. The germline V gene encodes CDR1 MRHNA and CDR2 SNTAGT. CDR3 in DNA: TGTGCCAGCAGTCGACAGGGTGACGGGGCCTACAGTGAGCAGTTCTTC. It is translated as CASSRQGDGAYSEQFF.

This chain uses TRBV11-2 with TRBJ1-2, with D maybe TRBD1 (5 bases). Trimming removed 5 bases at V and 3 bases at J, with 13 bases between. This CDR3 is 14 amino acids long. Germline V gene data show CDR1 as SGHAT and CDR2 as FQNNGV. The CDR3 coding sequence is TGTGCCAGCAGCCCCTTTGGGACGGACTATGGCTACACCTTC. Amino acid sequence: CASSPFGTDYGYTF.

The sample holds many counts of this clonotype. This chain joins TRBV7-9 and TRBJ2-7; a possible D gene is TRBD1 (5 bases). Germline V lookup: CDR1 SEHNR, CDR2 FQNEAQ (reference sequence). The CDR3 runs 12 residues. Trimming shortened V by 3 bases and J by 4 bases, and 7 bases separated the two germline ends. The CDR3 sequence is CASSFGHYEQYF. CDR3 DNA sequence: TGTGCCAGCAGCTTCGGACATTACGAGCAGTACTTC.

Regarding this clonotype: This likely reflects a read error, since a far larger clone is one base away. The chain joins TRBV6-2 or TRBV6-3 to TRBJ1-2, with TRBD1 matching 10 bases. Per the germline V gene, CDR1 is MNHEY and CDR2 is SVGEGT. The CDR3 has 18 amino acids. Here the CDR3 DNA reads TGTGCCAGCAGGAAGGGAGACAGGGGGCATTTTTCAAACTATTGCTACACCTTC. It is translated as CASRKGDRGHFSNYCYTF.

About this clonotype: One junction end does not reproduce the germline sequence, and a read error may be involved. The chain has TRBV6-2 or TRBV6-3 and TRBJ2-5; TRBD1 agrees at 11 bases. There are 16 residues in the CDR3. The germline CDR1 and CDR2 sequences are MNHEY and SVGEGT. CDR3 coding DNA: TGTGCCAGCGGTTACTCTCAGGACAGGGGGCGGGAGACCCAGTACTTC. This translates into CASGYSQDRGRETQYF.

In regard to this clonotype: A single base is all that separates this from a far larger clone, so a read error is likely. The chain employs TRBV6-1 and TRBJ2-1; 10 bases map to TRBD2. The V gene end was trimmed by 7 bases and the J gene end by 7 bases; junction bases not matched to a gene: 13. CDR1 and CDR2 (germline): MNHNS, SASEGT. This CDR3 contains 16 residues. The CDR3 reads CASIYPTSGKWNEQFF. CDR3 coding DNA: TGTGCCAGCATTTACCCAACTAGCGGGAAATGGAATGAGCAGTTCTTC.